The 25 T cell receptor beta chains in this list originate from one sample, sequenced in a study of T cell changes during pregnancy in multiple sclerosis. Produced via immunoSEQ multiplex PCR; TCRdb's table is partial and in-frame only. The repertoire holds about 64,000 clones, with roughly 89% as singletons. The specimen was peripheral blood, collected in the second trimester of pregnancy. These receptors all come from a female donor with multiple sclerosis, enrolled in a pregnancy study.

V usage is TRBV29-1 and J usage is TRBJ2-1; D is perhaps TRBD2 (5 bases). Germline V CDR1 and CDR2: SQVTM, ANQGSEA. Between the trimmed V and J ends, which lost 7 bases and 8 bases, there was a span of 9 bases. The CDR3 covers 10 residues. CDR3 in amino acids: CSASRDEQFF. The CDR3 DNA is TGCAGCGCATCGAGGGATGAGCAGTTCTTC.

This chain connects TRBV29-1 to TRBJ2-7; possible D gene TRBD1, 5 bases. The CDR3 has 14 amino acids. Germline CDR1 and CDR2: SQVTM and ANQGSEA. The ends were cut back, 7 bases at V and 2 bases at J, with 18 bases in the middle. In DNA, the CDR3 is TGCAGCGCCACCTGGGGCGGACCCCCCTACGAGCAGTACTTC. As protein: CSATWGGPPYEQYF.

The J gene is TRBJ2-5, the V gene TRBV28, with TRBD1 as a possible D gene (5 bases). The V end was cut by 5 bases, the J end by 4 bases, with 17 bases between. Germline-derived CDR1 and CDR2 are MDHEN and SYDVKM. The CDR3 consists of 15 residues. The CDR3 is CASSPDQGQGETQYF. CDR3 bases: TGTGCCAGCAGTCCGGACCAGGGCCAGGGAGAGACCCAGTACTTC.

The chain has TRBV20-1 and TRBJ2-5; no clear D gene. Germline CDR1 DFQATT, CDR2 SNEGSKA (reference sequence). Trimming stripped 6 bases from V and 3 bases from J, with 8 bases between. The CDR3 spans 11 residues. CDR3 protein: CSAVGEETQYF. CDR3 sequence (DNA): TGCAGTGCAGTCGGAGAAGAGACCCAGTACTTC.

The V call is TRBV9, the J call TRBJ2-1; D possibly corresponds to TRBD1 (6 bases). This CDR3 region has 14 residues. V was shortened by 1 base and J by 7 bases, with 12 bases between the two germline ends. CDR1 and CDR2 from the germline V gene are SGDLS and YYNGEE. CDR3: CASSVQGTGNEQFF. The CDR3, as DNA: TGTGCCAGCAGCGTACAAGGCACAGGGAATGAGCAGTTCTTC.

CDR3 in DNA: TGTGCCAGCAGCTCCTTCGGACGACAGGGAATCACAATTGGCTACACCTTC. Translated, it gives CASSSFGRQGITIGYTF. The chain recombines TRBV27 with TRBJ1-2; TRBD1 agrees at 7 bases. Germline CDR1 is MNHEY and CDR2 is SMNVEV (reference sequence). The CDR3 has 17 amino acids. The V segment lost 6 bases and the J segment 7 bases; nucleotides outside the gene matches: 20.

Regarding this clone: Within the sample, other DNA sequences also encode this same CDR3. The rearrangement links TRBV30 to TRBJ2-3, with D possibly TRBD1 on 5 matching bases. From germline, CDR1 is GTSNPN and CDR2 SVGIG (reference sequence). Trimming took 3 bases from V and 7 from J, leaving 14 bases between them. The CDR3 runs to 13 residues. CDR3 amino acids: CAWRESGPNTQYF. The CDR3 coding sequence is TGTGCCTGGAGGGAGTCAGGGCCGAATACGCAGTATTTT.

This clone was counted once. V is TRBV27 and J is TRBJ1-2; TRBD1 aligns across 8 bases. The CDR3 sequence is 18 residues long. J lost 0 bases, V lost 3 bases, and 12 bases had no gene match. The V gene's germline CDR1 is MNHEY and CDR2 SMNVEV (reference sequence). CDR3 sequence (DNA): TGTGCCAGCAGTTTCCTCCCTCGGACAGGGTCAGCTAACTATGGCTACACCTTC. Protein sequence: CASSFLPRTGSANYGYTF.

The chain joins TRBV28 to TRBJ1-1, with 7 bases aligning to TRBD1. Per the germline V gene, CDR1 is MDHEN and CDR2 is SYDVKM. After removal of 1 base from V and 1 base from J, the junction contained 6 bases not matched to a gene. The CDR3 sequence is 16 residues long. CDR3 bases: TGTGCCAGCAGTTTATTGGTGAGGACAGGGAACACTGAAGCTTTCTTT. The encoded protein is CASSLLVRTGNTEAFF.

This clone was observed a single time. The genes are TRBV15 and TRBJ1-2; D remains ambiguous. V was trimmed by 3 bases and J by 4 bases, leaving 12 bases between them. The germline V gene encodes CDR1 LNHNV and CDR2 YYDKDF (reference sequence). CDR3 length: 14 amino acids. The DNA of the CDR3 is TGTGCCACCAGCAGTCTTAAGGAGGTCTATGGCTACACCTTC. Translation: CATSSLKEVYGYTF.

The rearrangement links TRBV7-8 to TRBJ1-3; possible D gene TRBD1, 5 bases. Germline V gives CDR1 SGHVS, CDR2 FQNEAQ. Trimming cost V 1 base and J 3 bases, with 7 bases left between them. The CDR3 extends over 14 amino acids. The CDR3 DNA is TGTGCCAGCAGCTTAGGGGGGGGTGGAAACACCATATATTTT. Translating it yields CASSLGGGGNTIYF.

The V gene is TRBV7-2, the J gene TRBJ1-1, with 8 bases lining up with TRBD1. Germline V gene sequence: CDR1 SGHTA, CDR2 FQGNSA. There are 13 residues in the CDR3. With 5 bases clipped from V and 8 bases from J, the junction kept 7 bases outside the gene matches. CDR3 protein: CASSLGTGREAFF. The CDR3 DNA is TGTGCCAGCAGCCTCGGGACAGGAAGAGAAGCTTTCTTT.

This chain links TRBV6-1 with TRBJ2-3; no clear D gene. Trimming cost V 6 bases and J 2 bases, with 12 bases left between them. Looked up from germline, CDR1 is MNHNS and CDR2 is SASEGT. This CDR3 contains 14 residues. In DNA form, the CDR3 reads TGTGCCAGCAGGGTTAGTTGGGCCACAGATACGCAGTATTTT. It is translated as CASRVSWATDTQYF.

This chain links TRBV30 with TRBJ2-3, with TRBD2 matching over 12 bases. The CDR3 extends over 15 amino acids. Germline CDR1 reads GTSNPN; CDR2 reads SVGIG (reference sequence). Trimming removed 2 bases from V and 2 bases from J; junction bases left unmatched: 2. Here the CDR3 DNA reads TGTGCCTGGAGTCGGACTAGCGGGGACACAGATACGCAGTATTTT. It is translated as CAWSRTSGDTDTQYF.

The CDR3 DNA is TGTGCCAGCATCAAAAGGACAGCAAGCAATCAGCCCCAGCATTTT. Protein: CASIKRTASNQPQHF. This chain joins TRBV6-5 and TRBJ1-5; D might be TRBD1 (6 bases). Trimming took off 7 bases at V and 1 base at J, with 14 bases between the two ends. Germline CDR1 is MNHEY and CDR2 is SVGAGI. The CDR3 sequence is 15 residues long.

The rearrangement joins TRBV4-1 to TRBJ2-3; D may be TRBD1 (6 bases). Germline V gene data show CDR1 as MGHRA and CDR2 as YSYEKL. The CDR3 extends over 16 amino acids. V was clipped by 0 bases and J by 4 bases, with 14 bases between them. The CDR3 is CASSQDGGRGADTQYF. The CDR3 region has the DNA TGCGCCAGCAGCCAAGATGGAGGCAGGGGTGCAGATACGCAGTATTTT.

The genes are TRBV20-1 and TRBJ2-3; D is ambiguous. Trimming removed 6 bases from V and 2 bases from J, with 6 bases in between. Germline CDR1 is DFQATT and CDR2 is SNEGSKA (reference sequence). This CDR3 spans 11 amino acids. In nucleotides, the CDR3 is TGCAGTGCCAGATACACAGATACGCAGTATTTT. Its translation: CSARYTDTQYF.

The rearrangement joins TRBV7-9 to TRBJ2-3; no reliable D call. The germline V gene has CDR1 SEHNR and CDR2 FQNEAQ (reference sequence). V was shortened by 5 bases and J by 1 base, with 7 bases between the two germline ends. CDR3 length equals 13 residues. The CDR3 DNA sequence: TGTGCCAGCAGCCCTCCCGGCACAGATACGCAGTATTTT. Its protein product is CASSPPGTDTQYF.

In this sample, this clone turned up once. V usage is TRBV6-1 and J usage is TRBJ2-4; D is perhaps TRBD1 (5 bases). CDR3 length: 16 amino acids. The V gene's germline CDR1 is MNHNS and CDR2 SASEGT. The V and J ends lost 3 bases and 0 bases respectively, with 12 bases between them. The CDR3 here is CASSDLGALAKNIQYF. In DNA form, the CDR3 reads TGTGCCAGCAGTGACTTAGGGGCACTAGCCAAAAACATTCAGTACTTC.

This clone was picked up a small number of times. The rearrangement links TRBV6-4 to TRBJ2-2; 16 bases fit TRBD2. CDR1 is MRHNA, CDR2 SNTAGT, per germline. The junction had 3 bases not matched to a gene; V was cut back by 5 bases and J by 0 bases. The CDR3 has 18 amino acids. The CDR3 spells CASSPGTSGRANTGELFF. The CDR3 coding sequence is TGTGCCAGCAGTCCCGGGACTAGCGGGAGGGCGAACACCGGGGAGCTGTTTTTT.

The CDR3 protein is CASSETGDHEQYF. CDR3 coding DNA: TGTGCCAGCAGCGAGACAGGGGACCACGAGCAGTACTTC. The genes are TRBV7-8 and TRBJ2-7, with TRBD1 matching 8 bases. The CDR3 covers 13 residues. J gave up 5 bases and V 5 bases, and 5 bases lay outside the gene matches. Germline CDR1 and CDR2: SGHVS and FQNEAQ. Together with reference TRBV7-8 and TRBJ2-7, the CDR3 gives the full variable domain: GAGVSQSPRYKVAKRGQDVALRCDPISGHVSLFWYQQALGQGPEFLTYFQNEAQLDKSGLPSDRFFAERPEGSVSTLKIQRTQQEDSAVYLCASSETGDHEQYFGPGTRLTVT.

The chain couples TRBV5-1 to TRBJ2-2; a weak D match, TRBD2 (6 bases). From germline, CDR1 is SGHRS and CDR2 YFSETQ. The CDR3 is made up of 14 amino acids. Trimming took off 6 bases at V and 3 bases at J, with 12 bases between the two ends. The DNA for the CDR3 is TGCGCCAGCAAAGAACTAGCTCACACCGGGGAGCTGTTTTTT. Translating it yields CASKELAHTGELFF.

The chain has TRBV7-9 and TRBJ1-3; no clear D. Per the germline V gene, CDR1 is SEHNR and CDR2 is FQNEAQ (reference sequence). Trimming took 5 bases from V and 0 from J, leaving 8 bases between them. CDR3 length equals 14 residues. CDR3 loop: CASSINSSGNTIYF. The CDR3 bases are TGTGCCAGCAGCATTAACAGCTCTGGAAACACCATATATTTT.

This chain links TRBV2 with TRBJ1-2, with TRBD1 matching 7 bases. The CDR3 runs to 15 residues. Germline CDR1 and CDR2: SNHLY and FYNNEI. V was clipped by 7 bases and J by 7 bases; unmatched bases: 15. CDR3 coding DNA: TGTGCCAGCACCGAGGACAGGATCCGGCGGAGTGGCTACACCTTC. As protein: CASTEDRIRRSGYTF.

V usage is TRBV27 and J usage is TRBJ2-7, with TRBD2 as a possible D gene (6 bases). Germline CDR1 MNHEY, CDR2 SMNVEV (reference sequence). Deletions cut 2 bases from V and 0 bases from J, with 11 bases between. This CDR3 spans 15 amino acids. The CDR3 DNA sequence: TGTGCCAGCAGTTTAGAGGCGGGGAGCTCCTACGAGCAGTACTTC. Protein product: CASSLEAGSSYEQYF.